This T cell receptor (beta chain) was identified during a study of shared clonotypes between healthy human individuals. Repertoires were generated with immunoSEQ multiplex PCR, while TCRdb's copy carries only in-frame clones and drops some. Seen here are about 750,000 clones, 80% to 95% observed once, and the top ten hold 24%. Naivety among CD8 cells was defined by CD45RO negativity and positive CCR7 selection, thereby excluding terminally differentiated effector memory CD45RA+ cells. After removal of 0 bases from V and 6 bases from J, the junction contained 3 bases not matched to a gene. CDR3 length: 14 residues. The germline V gene has CDR1 SGHDT and CDR2 YYEEEE.

The chain employs TRBV5-6 and TRBJ2-3, with 8 bases matching TRBD1. Specimen: naive CD8+ T cells sorted from blood. This clonotype originated in a man between 25 and 39 years old in good health. The CDR3 DNA follows: TGTGCCAGCAGCTTGGGGCAGGGGGCGGATACGCAGTATTTT. Residues: CASSLGQGADTQYF.